This T cell receptor (beta chain) was sequenced in a study of cytomegalovirus exposure and HLA in healthy donors. PCR involved 60 Vbeta and 13 Jbeta primers. Assay: immunoSEQ multiplex PCR; the TCRdb copy retains only in-frame clones and omits some. The data show roughly 190,000 clones, roughly 80% seen once. CDR1 and CDR2 from the germline V gene are SGHTA and FQGNSA. V was pared by 1 base and J by 3 bases, with 10 bases between. The CDR3 extends over 14 amino acids. The chain combines TRBV7-2 with TRBJ2-7; D call uncertain. Sequenced sample: PBMCs. This sequence originates from a man aged 40-55 years in good health and CMV-seropositive. The CDR3, as DNA: TGTGCCAGCAGCTTAGGGCCAGCGAACTACGAGCAGTACTTC. Its protein is CASSLGPANYEQYF.